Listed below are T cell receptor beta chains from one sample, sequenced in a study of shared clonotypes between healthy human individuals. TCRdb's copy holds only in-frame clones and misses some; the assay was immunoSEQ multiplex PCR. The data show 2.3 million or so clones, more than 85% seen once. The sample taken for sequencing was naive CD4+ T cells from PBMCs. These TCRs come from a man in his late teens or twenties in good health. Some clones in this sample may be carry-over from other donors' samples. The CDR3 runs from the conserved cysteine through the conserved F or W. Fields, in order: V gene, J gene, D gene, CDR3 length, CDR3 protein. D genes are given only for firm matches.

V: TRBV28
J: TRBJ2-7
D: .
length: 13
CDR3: CASSTGTVDEQYF

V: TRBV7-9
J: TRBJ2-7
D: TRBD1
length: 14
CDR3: CASSSGQGNYEQYF

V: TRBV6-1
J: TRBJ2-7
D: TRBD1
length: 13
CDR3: CASSRDSPYEQYF

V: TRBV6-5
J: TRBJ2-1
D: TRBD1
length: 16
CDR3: CASSSDRGVSYNEQFF

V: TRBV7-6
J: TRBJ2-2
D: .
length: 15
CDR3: CASSLVERNTGELFF

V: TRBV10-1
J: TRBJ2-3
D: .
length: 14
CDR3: CATRLNTGADTQYF

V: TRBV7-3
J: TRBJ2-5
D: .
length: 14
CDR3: CASSLEGGTSGQYF

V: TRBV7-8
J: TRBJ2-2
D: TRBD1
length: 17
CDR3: CASSRPGQGANTGELFF

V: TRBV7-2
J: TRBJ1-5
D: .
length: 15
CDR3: CASSSGGLGNQPQHF

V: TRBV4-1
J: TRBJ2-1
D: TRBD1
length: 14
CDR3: CASSPGTGRRRGFF

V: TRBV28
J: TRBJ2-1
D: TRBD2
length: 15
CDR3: CASRVGTSGSDEQFF

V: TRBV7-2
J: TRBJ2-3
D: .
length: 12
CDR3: CASSPRTDTQYF

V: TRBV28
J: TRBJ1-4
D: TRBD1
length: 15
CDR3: CASSAYRGTNEKLFF

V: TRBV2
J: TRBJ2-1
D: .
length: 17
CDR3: CASNLPSAVTGDNEQFF

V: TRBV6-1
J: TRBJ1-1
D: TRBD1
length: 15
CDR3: CASSEAPGQGSEAFF

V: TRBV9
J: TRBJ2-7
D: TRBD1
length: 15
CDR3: CASSPQGQGAYEQYF

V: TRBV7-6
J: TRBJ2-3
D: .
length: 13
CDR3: CASRGGVTDTQYF

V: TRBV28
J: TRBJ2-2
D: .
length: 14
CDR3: CASRPGQRTGELFF

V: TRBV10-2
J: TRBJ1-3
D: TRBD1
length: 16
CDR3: CASRETGTVSGNTIYF

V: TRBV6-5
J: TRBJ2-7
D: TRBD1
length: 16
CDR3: CASSYRPGTGAYEQYF

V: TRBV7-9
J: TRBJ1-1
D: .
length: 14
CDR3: CASSLYSGNTEAFF

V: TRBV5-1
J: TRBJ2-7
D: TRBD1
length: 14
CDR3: CASSLLTGGAEQYF

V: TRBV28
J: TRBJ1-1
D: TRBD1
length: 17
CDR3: CASSSGTGGWGSTEAFF

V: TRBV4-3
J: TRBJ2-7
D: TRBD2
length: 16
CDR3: CASSQVDGRGAYEQYF

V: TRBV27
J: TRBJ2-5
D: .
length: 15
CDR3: CASSLTRLDKETQYF

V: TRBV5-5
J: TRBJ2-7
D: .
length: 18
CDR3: CASSFGFNRAPRTYEQYF

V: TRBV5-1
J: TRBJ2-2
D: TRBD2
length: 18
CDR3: CASSLRTSGRSNTGELFF

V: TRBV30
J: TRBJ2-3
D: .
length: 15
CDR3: CAWSPSSRGTDTQYF

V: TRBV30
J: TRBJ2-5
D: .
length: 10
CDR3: CAWKRETQYF

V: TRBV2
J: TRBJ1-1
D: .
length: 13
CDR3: CASSEQKYTEAFF

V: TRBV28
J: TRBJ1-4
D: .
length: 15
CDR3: CASSFSRGYSEKLFF

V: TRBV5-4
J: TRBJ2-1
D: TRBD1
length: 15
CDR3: CASSLSTGGNNEQFF

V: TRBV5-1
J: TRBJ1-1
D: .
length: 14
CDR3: CASSFLTLNTEAFF

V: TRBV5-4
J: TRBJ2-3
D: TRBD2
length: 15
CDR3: CASSGTSGSTDTQYF

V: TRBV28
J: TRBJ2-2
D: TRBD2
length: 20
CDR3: CASRGRTSGIPSIRAGELFF

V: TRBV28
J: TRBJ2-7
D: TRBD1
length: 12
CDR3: CASTSKGAEQYF

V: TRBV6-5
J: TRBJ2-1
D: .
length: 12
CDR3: CASSHKRDEQFF

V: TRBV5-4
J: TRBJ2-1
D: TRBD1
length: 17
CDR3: CASSPTIYRGQYNEQFF

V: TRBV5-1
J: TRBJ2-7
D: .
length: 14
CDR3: CASSFNTIPYEQYF

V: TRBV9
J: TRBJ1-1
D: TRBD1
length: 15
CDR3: CASSVDEGAGTEAFF

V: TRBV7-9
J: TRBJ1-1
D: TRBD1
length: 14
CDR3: CASSRQGMATEAFF

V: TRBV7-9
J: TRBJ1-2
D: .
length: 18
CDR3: CASSFPKAEGGIFYGYTF

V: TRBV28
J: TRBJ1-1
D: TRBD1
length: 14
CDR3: CASRQGAMNTEAFF

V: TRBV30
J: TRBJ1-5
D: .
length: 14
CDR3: CAWSVSIGNQPQHF

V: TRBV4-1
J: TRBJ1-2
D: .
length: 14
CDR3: CASSQDRSGFGYTF